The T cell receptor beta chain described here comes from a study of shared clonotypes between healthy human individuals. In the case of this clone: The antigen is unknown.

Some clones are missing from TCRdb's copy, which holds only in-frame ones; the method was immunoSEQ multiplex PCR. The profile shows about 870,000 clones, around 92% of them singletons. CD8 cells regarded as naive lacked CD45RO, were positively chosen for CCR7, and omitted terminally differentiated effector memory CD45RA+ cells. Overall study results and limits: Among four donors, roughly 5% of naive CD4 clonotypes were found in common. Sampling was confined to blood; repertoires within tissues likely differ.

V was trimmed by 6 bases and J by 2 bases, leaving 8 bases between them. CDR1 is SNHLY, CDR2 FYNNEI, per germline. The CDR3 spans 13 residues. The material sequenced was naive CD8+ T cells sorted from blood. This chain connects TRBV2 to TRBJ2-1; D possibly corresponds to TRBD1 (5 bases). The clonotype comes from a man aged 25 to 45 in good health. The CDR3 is CASSRAPYNEQFF. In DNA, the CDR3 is TGTGCCAGCAGCAGGGCCCCCTACAATGAGCAGTTCTTC.